In its sample, the clone carrying this T cell receptor beta chain was seen once. This may come from a read error, since a much larger clone is one base off. TCRdb independently ran MiXCR on the 5' RACE reads; one entry per CDR3 protein. The sample consists of a few hundred thousand distinct CDR3 sequences, over 8.5% of them appearing once. Germline assignment: CDR1 MNHEY and CDR2 SMNVEV (reference sequence). The CDR3 extends over 17 amino acids. Trimming removed 6 bases from V and 0 bases from J; junction bases left unmatched: 11. The sample originates from a study of identical twins. These data are also associated with another study on yellow fever vaccine responses in identical twins.

Specimen: PBMCs. This receptor was identified in a young woman in good health. The V gene is TRBV27, the J gene TRBJ2-1; TRBD1 matches at 7 bases. CDR3 coding DNA: TGTGCCAGCAGACCCTCGACAGGGTCAAACTCCTACAATGAGCAGTTCTTC. Encoded protein: CASRPSTGSNSYNEQFF.